The 10 T cell receptor beta chains below were found in one sample sequenced in a study of identical twins. TCRdb reanalysed the 5' RACE reads using MiXCR and keeps one entry per CDR3 protein. The profile shows about 240,000 distinct CDR3 sequences, 7.5% of them singletons. These data were likewise used in another study, on yellow fever vaccine responses in identical twins.

What was sequenced was CD8+ T cells sorted from blood. The receptor source for this set is a woman under 30 in good health.

This clonotype was recorded at least ten times. The chain is built from TRBV7-2 and TRBJ1-1; unclear D gene. In germline, CDR1 is SGHTA, CDR2 FQGNSA. This CDR3 has 14 amino acids. V shed 2 bases and J shed 1 base, with 8 bases lying between them. DNA of the CDR3: TGTGCCAGCAGCTTAAGCCGGGGGAACACTGAAGCTTTCTTT. Translation: CASSLSRGNTEAFF.

This clonotype was observed a handful of times. The CDR3 sequence: CASSVGTANYNSPLHF. The CDR3 DNA sequence: TGCGCCAGCAGTGTCGGTACCGCTAATTATAATTCACCCCTCCACTTT. This sequence joins TRBV10-2 and TRBJ1-6; D not resolved. Trimming took off 4 bases at V and 4 bases at J, with 14 bases between the two ends. Germline CDR1 WSHSY, CDR2 SAAADI. There are 16 residues in the CDR3.

In this sample, this clonotype turned up many times. The chain uses TRBV7-9 and TRBJ2-7, with 7 bases that match TRBD1. The CDR3 spans 16 residues. Trimming took 5 bases from V and 0 from J; bases not matched to a gene: 10. Germline assignment: CDR1 SEHNR and CDR2 FQNEAQ (reference sequence). CDR3 amino acids: CASSTHGQEDSYEQYF. The CDR3 nucleotides are TGTGCCAGCAGCACACACGGACAGGAAGACTCCTACGAGCAGTACTTC.

This clonotype was counted a few times. The chain recombines TRBV7-9 with TRBJ1-2; the D is unclear. The CDR3 spans 11 residues. Germline V CDR1 and CDR2: SEHNR, FQNEAQ (reference sequence). V lost 7 bases and J 8 bases, leaving 11 bases between the germline ends. The CDR3 bases are TGTGCCAGCAAAGGCGGGTTCGGCTACACCTTC. The encoded protein is CASKGGFGYTF.

This clonotype came up many times. The CDR3 DNA reads TGTGCCAGCAGTTACGGGGGGTCCTACGAGCAGTACTTC. Translated: CASSYGGSYEQYF. This rearrangement joins TRBV6-6 to TRBJ2-7, with D perhaps matching TRBD2 (6 bases). Germline V gene data show CDR1 as MNHNY and CDR2 as SVGAGI (reference sequence). V was pared by 2 bases and J by 1 base, with 6 bases between. The CDR3 sequence is 13 residues long.

This clonotype was counted only a few times. The chain recombines TRBV4-1 with TRBJ2-1; 9 bases match TRBD1. The germline CDR1 and CDR2 sequences are MGHRA and YSYEKL. CDR3 length: 15 residues. V lost 4 bases and J lost 9; bases outside the gene matches: 10. CDR3: CASSLRRDRVGEQFF. The CDR3, as DNA: TGCGCCAGCAGCCTTAGACGGGACAGGGTGGGTGAGCAGTTCTTC.

The J gene is TRBJ2-3, the V gene TRBV4-1; 8 nucleotides match TRBD2. V lost 0 bases, J lost 1 base, and 9 bases stayed unmatched. Germline CDR1 MGHRA, CDR2 YSYEKL. The CDR3 loop spans 18 amino acids. The chain's CDR3 is CASSQEGSASGRTDTQYF. In nucleotides, the CDR3 is TGCGCCAGCAGCCAAGAGGGGTCGGCTAGCGGGCGCACAGATACGCAGTATTTT.

This clonotype was picked up many times. The rearrangement joins TRBV5-1 to TRBJ2-5; tentative D call: TRBD1 (6 bases). This CDR3 comprises 15 residues. V was shortened by 0 bases and J by 3 bases, with 12 bases between the two germline ends. Looked up from germline, CDR1 is SGHRS and CDR2 is YFSETQ. CDR3 bases: TGCGCCAGCAGCTTGGAGGGGGTTCACGAAGAGACCCAGTACTTC. It is translated as CASSLEGVHEETQYF.

This chain links TRBV5-4 with TRBJ2-3; 9 nucleotides align to TRBD2. This CDR3 spans 15 amino acids. J lost 0 bases, V lost 4 bases, and 3 bases had no gene match. Germline CDR1 SGHNT, CDR2 YYREEE (reference sequence). CDR3 DNA sequence: TGTGCCAGCAGCGGGACTAGCCTAAGCACAGATACGCAGTATTTT. It translates to CASSGTSLSTDTQYF.

This clonotype was seen ten or more times. The chain combines TRBV12-3 or TRBV12-4 with TRBJ2-1, with 10 bases that match TRBD2. The CDR3 loop spans 13 amino acids. Trimming took 5 bases from V and 7 from J; bases not matched to a gene: 2. In DNA, the CDR3 is TGTGCCAGCAGTCCGACTAGCGGGAATGAGCAGTTCTTC. It specifies CASSPTSGNEQFF.